The rows below give T cell receptor beta chains drawn from one sample of a study of cytomegalovirus exposure and HLA in healthy donors. The assay was immunoSEQ multiplex PCR, and TCRdb's table has in-frame clones only and misses some. The sample lists 85,000 to 90,000 clones; around 71% were seen once. The sample taken for sequencing was PBMCs. The receptors derive from a man aged 30 to 45 in good health and CMV-seronegative. CDR3s include the opening cysteine and the closing phenylalanine or tryptophan. A D gene is named only where the DNA matches it firmly. Only part of the rows carry a size: once, few, many, or a class if the clone is expanded.

TRBJ2-7,-,-,TRBV27,CASSLTDRPYEQYF,TGTGCCAGCAGTCTTACCGACAGACCCTACGAGCAGTACTTC
TRBJ1-1,-,-,TRBV30,CAWSVPPPGSVMNTEAFF,TGTGCCTGGAGTGTACCCCCCCCAGGTTCGGTAATGAACACTGAAGCTTTCTTT
TRBJ1-1,once,-,TRBV19,CASSMGDGAFF,TGTGCCAGTAGTATGGGAGACGGGGCTTTCTTT
TRBJ1-4,-,-,TRBV4-3,CASSQDWASTNEKLFF,TGCGCCAGCAGCCAAGATTGGGCGTCAACTAATGAAAAACTGTTTTTT
TRBJ2-7,few,-,TRBV5-6,CASSLGQGSYEQYF,TGTGCCAGCAGCTTAGGGCAGGGCTCCTACGAGCAGTACTTC
TRBJ2-1,few,-,TRBV2,CASTGPRYNEQFF,TGTGCCAGCACAGGGCCTCGGTACAATGAGCAGTTCTTC
TRBJ2-7,few,TRBD1,TRBV19,CASSLDHRGGSYEQYF,TGTGCCAGTAGTCTCGACCACAGGGGCGGTTCCTACGAGCAGTACTTC
TRBJ2-7,-,TRBD1,TRBV7-2,CASSRDSSYEQYF,TGTGCCAGCAGCAGGGACAGTTCCTACGAGCAGTACTTC
TRBJ1-1,-,-,TRBV5-4,CASSFEEGFIMNTEAFF,TGTGCCAGCAGCTTTGAAGAGGGTTTCATCATGAACACTGAAGCTTTCTTT
TRBJ1-2,-,TRBD1,TRBV6-1,CASSAVPVGTGNGYTF,TGTGCCAGCAGTGCTGTACCTGTTGGGACAGGGAACGGCTACACCTTC
TRBJ1-1,few,TRBD1,TRBV9,CASSVEGQPEAFF,TGTGCCAGCAGCGTAGAGGGACAGCCTGAAGCTTTCTTT
TRBJ2-2,-,-,TRBV4-3,CASSQVGRRDTGELFF,TGCGCCAGCAGCCAAGTAGGTAGACGGGACACCGGGGAGCTGTTTTTT
TRBJ1-5,once,-,TRBV7-6,CASSLSQGNQPQHF,TGTGCCAGCAGCTTATCACAGGGCAATCAGCCCCAGCATTTT
TRBJ1-2,-,-,TRBV4-3,CASSQAGLLNGYTF,TGCGCCAGCAGCCAAGCAGGGCTGCTCAACGGCTACACCTTC
TRBJ2-2,-,TRBD2,TRBV27,CASSPSGRVSTGELFF,TGTGCCAGCAGCCCAAGCGGGAGGGTCAGCACCGGGGAGCTGTTTTTT
TRBJ1-2,-,TRBD1,TRBV2,CASRGTGGNYGYTF,TGTGCCAGCAGAGGGACAGGCGGCAACTATGGCTACACCTTC
TRBJ1-1,-,TRBD1,TRBV28,CASRGQMNTEAFF,TGTGCCAGCAGGGGACAGATGAACACTGAAGCTTTCTTT
TRBJ1-5,few,-,TRBV27,CASSLGGTGNQPQHF,TGTGCCAGCAGTTTAGGGGGGACGGGCAATCAGCCCCAGCATTTT